The T cell receptor (beta chain) under discussion was sequenced for a study of cytomegalovirus exposure and HLA in healthy donors. This clone turned up a few times. The antigen is not known. Profiled with immunoSEQ multiplex PCR; TCRdb holds only in-frame clones, not every one. In the table there are approximately 180,000 clones, around 86% of which are singletons. General study findings and limits: Listed as cytomegalovirus-associated were 150 to 200 TCR beta chains. High sensitivity and specificity were reportedly achieved when the classifier diagnosed cytomegalovirus status. Whilst most TCR sequences proved rare, a subset of public TCRs occurred across many donors. TCR clusters originating in the first cohort tended to co-occur in the roughly 120 validation repertoires, according to a later analysis.

The germline CDR1 and CDR2 sequences are MGHDK and SYGVNS. The CDR3 is 15 residues long. The V end was cut by 0 bases, the J end by 4 bases, with 12 bases between. The receptor's source is a young man in good health and CMV-seropositive. The chain recombines TRBV25-1 with TRBJ1-2; D is undetermined. Sequencing input: PBMCs. The CDR3 nucleotides are TGTGCCAGCAGTGAATATGGCCTAGAGATCTATGGCTACACCTTC. This translates into CASSEYGLEIYGYTF.